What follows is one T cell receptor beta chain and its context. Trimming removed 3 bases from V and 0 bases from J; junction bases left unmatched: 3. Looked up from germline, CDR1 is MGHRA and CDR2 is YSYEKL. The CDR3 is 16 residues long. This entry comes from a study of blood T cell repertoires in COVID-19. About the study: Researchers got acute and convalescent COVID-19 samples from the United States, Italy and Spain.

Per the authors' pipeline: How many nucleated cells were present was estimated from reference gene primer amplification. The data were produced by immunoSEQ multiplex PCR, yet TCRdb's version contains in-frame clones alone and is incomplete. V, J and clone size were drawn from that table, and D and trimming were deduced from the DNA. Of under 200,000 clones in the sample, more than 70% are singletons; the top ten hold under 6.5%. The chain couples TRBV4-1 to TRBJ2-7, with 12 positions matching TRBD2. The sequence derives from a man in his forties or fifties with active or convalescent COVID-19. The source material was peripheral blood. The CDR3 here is CASSHGLAGSSYEQYF. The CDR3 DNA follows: TGCGCCAGCAGCCATGGACTAGCGGGGTCCTCCTACGAGCAGTACTTC.